A single sample gave rise to the 15 T cell receptor beta chains below, sequenced in a study of cytomegalovirus exposure and HLA in healthy donors. In the PCR, 60 Vbeta and 13 Jbeta primers were used. Clones were sequenced by immunoSEQ multiplex PCR, and TCRdb holds only the in-frame ones, with some missing. The profile covers roughly 71,000 clones, with over 50% appearing a single time and less than 25% taken by the ten largest. Input material: PBMCs. Every receptor here comes from a man in his forties in good health and CMV-seropositive.

The genes are TRBV19 and TRBJ1-5; D ambiguous. With 4 bases removed from V and 8 bases from J, the gap between germline ends came to 12 bases. The CDR3 length is 13 residues. The V gene's germline CDR1 is LNHDA and CDR2 SQIVND (reference sequence). Here the CDR3 DNA reads TGTGCCAGTAGTAAGCGGTCCGCCGAGCCCCAGCATTTT. Translating it yields CASSKRSAEPQHF.

The CDR3 is CASSESLASTGELFF. CDR3 coding DNA: TGCGCCAGCAGTGAATCTCTAGCGAGCACCGGGGAGCTGTTTTTT. The chain is built from TRBV10-1 and TRBJ2-2; the D gene is possibly TRBD2 (6 bases). With 3 bases removed from V and 4 bases from J, the gap between germline ends came to 12 bases. Germline V lookup: CDR1 WNHNN, CDR2 SYGVQD (reference sequence). The CDR3 loop spans 15 amino acids.

This clone has a handful of counts. The CDR3 is CASSLMGQGVLAFF. The CDR3 DNA sequence: TGTGCCAGCAGCTTAATGGGACAGGGGGTTTTAGCTTTCTTT. This rearrangement joins TRBV11-2 to TRBJ1-1, with 11 bases identical to TRBD1. The germline V gene has CDR1 SGHAT and CDR2 FQNNGV. Unmatched junction bases numbered 6, after V lost 2 bases and J lost 10 bases. The CDR3 has 14 amino acids.

The chain recombines TRBV18 with TRBJ1-3; no firm D call. The germline gives CDR1 KGHSH, CDR2 LQKENI. The CDR3 is 16 amino acids. The V and J ends lost 3 bases and 2 bases respectively, with 14 bases between them. The CDR3 DNA sequence: TGTGCCAGCTCACCTAGACGGACTTCCACTGGAAACACCATATATTTT. Its translation: CASSPRRTSTGNTIYF.

The V call is TRBV6-5, the J call TRBJ1-3; 9 bases align to TRBD1. The CDR3 extends over 15 amino acids. Germline assignment: CDR1 MNHEY and CDR2 SVGAGI. V shed 6 bases, J shed 2 bases, and the junction held 5 bases outside the gene matches. CDR3 in amino acids: CASSRTGETGNTIYF. CDR3 in DNA: TGTGCCAGCAGCCGGACAGGGGAGACTGGAAACACCATATATTTT.

The chain recombines TRBV5-1 with TRBJ1-1; 8 nucleotides line up with TRBD1. V was clipped by 2 bases and J by 6 bases; unmatched bases: 6. CDR1 is SGHRS, CDR2 YFSETQ, per germline. The CDR3 spans 14 residues. CDR3 in DNA: TGCGCCAGCAGCTTTCTCGGACAGGGCGCTGAAGCTTTCTTT. Translation gives CASSFLGQGAEAFF.

The chain employs TRBV6-1 and TRBJ1-6; a possible D gene is TRBD1 (6 bases). From germline, CDR1 is MNHNS and CDR2 SASEGT. The CDR3 is 17 amino acids. V lost 4 bases, J lost 2 bases, and 15 bases lay in between. The CDR3 loop is CASSGHLQGAYNSPLHF. Here the CDR3 DNA reads TGTGCCAGCAGTGGACACCTACAGGGCGCCTATAATTCACCCCTCCACTTT.

This clone occurred a few times. The chain couples TRBV15 to TRBJ2-1, with 9 bases fitting TRBD1. This CDR3 has 16 residues. Germline CDR1 is LNHNV and CDR2 is YYDKDF (reference sequence). Unmatched junction bases numbered 10, after V lost 5 bases and J lost 5 bases. The CDR3 DNA is TGTGCCACCAGCGGAGCCGGGACAGGGAATAACAATGAGCAGTTCTTC. Protein: CATSGAGTGNNNEQFF. Combining the CDR3 with reference TRBV15 and TRBJ2-1 gives the whole variable domain DAMVIQNPRYQVTQFGKPVTLSCSQTLNHNVMYWYQQKSSQAPKLLFHYYDKDFNNEADTPDNFQSRRPNTSFCFLDIRSPGLGDTAMYLCATSGAGTGNNNEQFFGPGTRLTVL.

This clone was recorded once. The chain links TRBV19 to TRBJ1-2; tentative D call: TRBD1 (6 bases). Germline assignment: CDR1 LNHDA and CDR2 SQIVND (reference sequence). V was shortened by 6 bases and J by 4 bases, with 12 bases between the two germline ends. CDR3 length: 13 amino acids. CDR3 sequence: CASSLGQFYGYTF. CDR3 coding DNA: TGTGCCAGTAGCCTCGGACAGTTCTATGGCTACACCTTC.

The rearrangement joins TRBV2 to TRBJ2-3; no reliable D call. CDR3 size: 14 residues. Germline CDR1 is SNHLY and CDR2 is FYNNEI. V was clipped by 4 bases and J by 3 bases, with 11 bases between them. CDR3 in amino acids: CASSGSLVTDTQYF. For the CDR3, the DNA is TGTGCCAGCAGTGGCAGTCTGGTGACAGATACGCAGTATTTT.

The V call is TRBV30, the J call TRBJ2-2, with TRBD2 as a possible D gene (6 bases). V lost 3 bases and J lost 6, with 17 bases in between. Germline lookup yields CDR1 GTSNPN and CDR2 SVGIG (reference sequence). The CDR3 contains 15 residues. CDR3: CAWRFGGGGSGELFF. In DNA, the CDR3 is TGTGCCTGGAGGTTCGGGGGAGGAGGGTCCGGGGAGCTGTTTTTT.

The count of this clone is one. The CDR3 nucleotides are TGTGCCAGCAGCCCATATGGGCGGGGGGATCACAATGAGCAGTTCTTC. Its translation: CASSPYGRGDHNEQFF. The chain uses TRBV7-2 and TRBJ2-1, with 8 bases that match TRBD2. Trimming took 5 bases from V and 5 from J; bases not matched to a gene: 11. This CDR3 has 16 amino acids. Germline V gene data show CDR1 as SGHTA and CDR2 as FQGNSA.

The CDR3, as DNA: TGTGCCAGCTCACCAATACAGGGTTTCGGAACTGAAGCTTTCTTT. Encoded protein: CASSPIQGFGTEAFF. V usage is TRBV18 and J usage is TRBJ1-1; D might be TRBD1 (6 bases). The germline gives CDR1 KGHSH, CDR2 LQKENI. V lost 2 bases and J lost 5, with 15 bases in between. The CDR3 extends over 15 amino acids.

The chain links TRBV28 to TRBJ1-2; weak D call: TRBD1 (6 bases). This CDR3 spans 14 amino acids. The germline CDR1 and CDR2 sequences are MDHEN and SYDVKM. Trimming cost V 3 bases and J 4 bases, with 12 bases left between them. For the CDR3, the DNA is TGTGCCAGCAGTTTTGGGGGCTCCGGCTATGGCTACACCTTC. Translation: CASSFGGSGYGYTF.

V is TRBV9 and J is TRBJ2-2; maybe TRBD1 (5 bases). Germline CDR1 is SGDLS and CDR2 is YYNGEE. The CDR3 covers 15 residues. Deletions cut 5 bases from V and 0 bases from J, with 11 bases between. The CDR3 protein is CASSFTGSNTGELFF. As DNA, the CDR3 is TGTGCCAGCAGTTTTACAGGATCGAACACCGGGGAGCTGTTTTTT. The variable domain in full, completed from reference TRBV9 and TRBJ2-2, reads DSGVTQTPKHLITATGQRVTLRCSPRSGDLSVYWYQQSLDQGLQFLIQYYNGEERAKGNILERFSAQQFPDLHSELNLSSLELGDSALYFCASSFTGSNTGELFFGEGSRLTVL.